The 26 T cell receptor beta chains presented below share a single source sample, sequenced in a study of T cell changes during pregnancy in multiple sclerosis. Assay used: immunoSEQ multiplex PCR; TCRdb lists only in-frame clones, some missing. This table holds some 40,000 clones, about nine tenths found once. The sample was CD8+ T cells from peripheral blood mononuclear cells, taken before pregnancy. These TCRs come from a female donor with multiple sclerosis, enrolled in a pregnancy study.

V is TRBV7-9 and J is TRBJ2-1; D not resolved. CDR3 size: 13 residues. Germline V gene lookup returns CDR1 SEHNR and CDR2 FQNEAQ (reference sequence). The V end was cut by 6 bases, the J end by 8 bases, with 14 bases between. CDR3 residues: CASSFVTVDEQFF. The CDR3 region has the DNA TGTGCCAGCAGTTTCGTAACGGTAGATGAGCAGTTCTTC.

The rearrangement links TRBV7-9 to TRBJ1-6; 9 bases are a match to TRBD1. CDR3 length equals 16 residues. The trim removed 8 bases at V and 0 bases at J, leaving 5 bases unmatched. In germline, CDR1 is SEHNR, CDR2 FQNEAQ (reference sequence). CDR3 sequence (DNA): TGTGCCAGCGGGGGGGACAGGGCCTCCTATAATTCACCCCTCCACTTT. The encoded protein is CASGGDRASYNSPLHF.

The chain is built from TRBV9 and TRBJ1-1; no reliable D call. The CDR3 runs to 14 residues. V was shortened by 3 bases and J by 1 base, with 10 bases between the two germline ends. CDR1 SGDLS and CDR2 YYNGEE come from the germline V gene. In nucleotides, the CDR3 is TGTGCCAGCAGCGACGGTGTTGCGAACACTGAAGCTTTCTTT. This encodes CASSDGVANTEAFF.

This clone has just one count. The chain uses TRBV5-1 and TRBJ2-5, with unresolved D. Trimming took 0 bases from V and 1 from J, leaving 7 bases between them. Germline CDR1 SGHRS, CDR2 YFSETQ. The CDR3 runs 14 residues. The CDR3 nucleotides are TGCGCCAGCAGCTTGGAGTCAGGCCAAGAGACCCAGTACTTC. Amino acids: CASSLESGQETQYF.

By share of the sample, this clone is medium-sized. The rearrangement links TRBV5-1 to TRBJ2-3; no firm D call. V was pared by 2 bases and J by 1 base, with 8 bases between. CDR3 length: 14 residues. Germline lookup yields CDR1 SGHRS and CDR2 YFSETQ. The CDR3 region is CASSFPSGTDTQYF. The CDR3 DNA is TGCGCCAGCAGCTTTCCGAGCGGCACAGATACGCAGTATTTT.

The V call is TRBV6-5, the J call TRBJ1-6, with D hard to call. This CDR3 comprises 15 residues. The V gene lost 4 bases and the J gene lost 3 bases, with 10 bases spanning the gap. Germline V gene data show CDR1 as MNHEY and CDR2 as SVGAGI. CDR3 nucleotides: TGTGCCAGCAGTTCCCGGGTCGACTATAATTCACCCCTCCACTTT. It specifies CASSSRVDYNSPLHF.

The CDR3 is CASSYIHEQYF. The CDR3 coding sequence is TGTGCCAGCAGTTATATCCACGAGCAGTACTTC. V and J are TRBV6-5 and TRBJ2-7, with D unclear. The V and J ends lost 3 bases and 5 bases respectively, with 5 bases between them. The CDR3 is 11 amino acids. CDR1 MNHEY and CDR2 SVGAGI come from the germline V gene.

This chain connects TRBV28 to TRBJ1-1, with 11 bases that match TRBD1. The CDR3 sequence is 14 residues long. Germline V lookup: CDR1 MDHEN, CDR2 SYDVKM. Trimming at V came to 7 bases and at J to 5 bases, leaving 6 bases not matched to a gene. The CDR3 is CASNPGQGGTEAFF. CDR3 nucleotide sequence: TGTGCCAGCAATCCGGGACAGGGGGGTACTGAAGCTTTCTTT.

The chain recombines TRBV15 with TRBJ2-5; D might be TRBD1 (6 bases). The DNA end favors TRBJ2-7, so the J call may be wrong. Germline-derived CDR1 and CDR2 are LNHNV and YYDKDF (reference sequence). CDR3 length equals 16 residues. The CDR3: CATSRSDRTLSYEQYF. DNA for the CDR3: TGTGCCACCAGCAGAAGCGACAGGACCCTCTCCTACGAGCAGTACTTC.

The chain combines TRBV4-1 with TRBJ2-3; no reliable D call. V gave up 10 bases and J gave up 6 bases, with 8 bases separating them. Germline CDR1 is MGHRA and CDR2 is YSYEKL. The CDR3 covers 10 residues. In DNA form, the CDR3 reads TGCGCCACCGGAGCGGATACGCAGTATTTT. Protein: CATGADTQYF.

The chain carries TRBV2 and TRBJ2-2, with 7 bases identical to TRBD2. The V segment lost 2 bases and the J segment 4 bases; nucleotides outside the gene matches: 7. Germline assignment: CDR1 SNHLY and CDR2 FYNNEI. This CDR3 has 16 amino acids. CDR3 nucleotide sequence: TGTGCCAGCAGTGAATTCCGGGGCGGGAGCACCGGGGAGCTGTTTTTT. Translated, it gives CASSEFRGGSTGELFF.

The CDR3 loop reads CASRPHLGRGKYGYTF. CDR3 sequence (DNA): TGTGCCAGCAGACCTCACCTGGGAAGGGGCAAGTACGGCTACACCTTC. This rearrangement joins TRBV27 to TRBJ1-2, with D perhaps TRBD1 (5 bases). Germline CDR1 is MNHEY and CDR2 is SMNVEV (reference sequence). Trimming cost V 6 bases and J 8 bases, with 25 bases left between them. This CDR3 contains 16 residues.

The chain recombines TRBV10-1 with TRBJ2-1; 7 bases fit TRBD1. The CDR3 runs 12 residues. CDR1 is WNHNN, CDR2 SYGVQD, per germline (reference sequence). After removal of 3 bases from V and 9 bases from J, the junction contained 2 bases not matched to a gene. This chain's CDR3 is CASSEGGGEQFF. The CDR3, as DNA: TGCGCCAGCAGTGAAGGGGGCGGTGAGCAGTTCTTC.

V usage is TRBV15 and J usage is TRBJ2-1; 10 nucleotides match TRBD2. The junction had 3 bases not matched to a gene; V was cut back by 4 bases and J by 6 bases. CDR3 size: 14 residues. Germline V gene lookup returns CDR1 LNHNV and CDR2 YYDKDF (reference sequence). Here the CDR3 reads CATSKLAGPNEQFF. CDR3 nucleotides: TGTGCCACCAGCAAACTAGCGGGGCCCAATGAGCAGTTCTTC.

The V gene is TRBV5-5, the J gene TRBJ1-5; 9 bases line up with TRBD1. The V segment lost 0 bases and the J segment 3 bases; nucleotides outside the gene matches: 1. This CDR3 region has 15 residues. CDR1 is SGHKS, CDR2 YYEKEE, per germline (reference sequence). The CDR3 reads CASSLGTGDNQPQHF. The CDR3 nucleotides are TGTGCCAGCAGCTTGGGGACAGGGGACAATCAGCCCCAGCATTTT. Variable domain in full (rest from reference TRBV5-5 and TRBJ1-5): DAGVTQSPTHLIKTRGQQVTLRCSPISGHKSVSWYQQVLGQGPQFIFQYYEKEERGRGNFPDRFSARQFPNYSSELNVNALLLGDSALYLCASSLGTGDNQPQHFGDGTRLSIL.

The chain recombines TRBV5-1 with TRBJ2-2; the D gene is possibly TRBD1 (6 bases). V shed 4 bases and J shed 5 bases, with 12 bases lying between them. Germline V gene lookup returns CDR1 SGHRS and CDR2 YFSETQ. The CDR3 length is 14 residues. The CDR3 sequence: CASSPGQGTGELFF. DNA for the CDR3: TGCGCCAGCAGCCCGGGCCAGGGGACCGGGGAGCTGTTTTTT.

The chain carries TRBV9 and TRBJ1-5, with 8 nucleotides matching TRBD1. V was pared by 3 bases and J by 6 bases, with 5 bases of the junction left unmatched. The germline CDR1 and CDR2 sequences are SGDLS and YYNGEE. The CDR3 is 14 residues long. The CDR3, as DNA: TGTGCCAGCAGCGCAGGGGGCTGGAGTCAGCCCCAGCATTTT. It is translated as CASSAGGWSQPQHF.

The chain joins TRBV5-5 to TRBJ2-3, with 7 nucleotides matching TRBD1. The V segment lost 2 bases and the J segment 0 bases; nucleotides outside the gene matches: 6. Germline CDR1 SGHKS, CDR2 YYEKEE (reference sequence). The CDR3 runs to 16 residues. The CDR3 DNA reads TGTGCCAGCAGCTTTACAGGGGAAGGTAGCACAGATACGCAGTATTTT. Translated, it gives CASSFTGEGSTDTQYF.

V usage is TRBV4-1 and J usage is TRBJ2-7, with unresolved D. Trimming shortened V by 0 bases and J by 7 bases, and 10 bases separated the two germline ends. This CDR3 comprises 13 residues. Looked up from germline, CDR1 is MGHRA and CDR2 is YSYEKL. Written as DNA, the CDR3 is TGCGCCAGCAGCCAAGATGACCTGAGGGAGCAGTACTTC. This sequence encodes CASSQDDLREQYF.

The gene calls are TRBV4-2 and TRBJ1-2, with D tentatively TRBD1 (5 bases). Per the germline V gene, CDR1 is LGHNA and CDR2 is YNFKEQ. Deletions cut 1 base from V and 4 bases from J, with 10 bases between. There are 14 residues in the CDR3. The CDR3 reads CASSQGGRAYGYTF. The CDR3 DNA reads as TGTGCCAGCAGCCAAGGGGGGAGGGCCTATGGCTACACCTTC.

The chain has TRBV30 and TRBJ2-7; D might be TRBD1 (5 bases). Trimming took off 5 bases at V and 5 bases at J, with 13 bases between the two ends. The CDR3 consists of 12 residues. Germline values: CDR1 GTSNPN, CDR2 SVGIG (reference sequence). The DNA of the CDR3 is TGTGCCTGGGGGCTCACAGGTAACGAGCAGTACTTC. Translated: CAWGLTGNEQYF.

The rearrangement links TRBV9 to TRBJ1-6; D is possibly TRBD1 (5 bases). This CDR3 contains 15 residues. The germline CDR1 and CDR2 sequences are SGDLS and YYNGEE. The V and J ends lost 3 bases and 14 bases respectively, with 21 bases between them. Here the CDR3 reads CASSAGGGKVGTLHF. Written as DNA, the CDR3 is TGTGCCAGCAGCGCGGGTGGGGGGAAAGTTGGAACCCTCCACTTT.

The gene calls are TRBV7-3 and TRBJ2-4, with 11 positions matching TRBD1. The V gene end was trimmed by 4 bases and the J gene end by 6 bases; junction bases not matched to a gene: 5. Germline lookup yields CDR1 SGHTA and CDR2 FQGTGA. The CDR3 extends over 15 amino acids. The CDR3 loop is CASSSDRGPGNIQYF. CDR3 coding DNA: TGTGCCAGCAGCTCGGACAGGGGGCCGGGAAACATTCAGTACTTC.

This clone was found once. The chain links TRBV9 to TRBJ2-3; 9 bases fit TRBD2. Losses at the gene ends were 0 bases for V and 3 bases for J; bases not matched to a gene: 5. There are 16 residues in the CDR3. Germline V CDR1 and CDR2: SGDLS, YYNGEE. CDR3 in amino acids: CASSVDSGGLTDTQYF. DNA for the CDR3: TGTGCCAGCAGCGTAGACAGCGGGGGGTTAACAGATACGCAGTATTTT.

The chain carries TRBV14 and TRBJ1-2; 9 nucleotides line up with TRBD1. Germline values: CDR1 SGHDN, CDR2 FVKESK. J lost 7 bases, V lost 1 base, and 13 bases had no gene match. The CDR3 spans 17 residues. The CDR3 DNA sequence: TGTGCCAGCAGCCAAGCCCCGTCGGGACAGGGTGTATTTGGCTACACCTTC. As protein: CASSQAPSGQGVFGYTF.

The J gene is TRBJ2-6, the V gene TRBV29-1; no firm D call. The CDR3 has 13 residues. CDR1 and CDR2 (germline): SQVTM, ANQGSEA. V shed 4 bases and J shed 2 bases, with 6 bases lying between them. For the CDR3, the DNA is TGCAGCGTTGTGAGCACTGGGGCCAACGTCCTGACTTTC. Protein sequence: CSVVSTGANVLTF.